The rows below give T cell receptor beta chains drawn from one sample of a study of blood T cell repertoires in COVID-19. Assay used: immunoSEQ multiplex PCR; TCRdb lists only in-frame clones, some missing. The sample lists about 39,000 clones, 65% to 90% occurring once. The sample consisted of peripheral blood. These receptor sequences come from a man aged 35 to 55 with active COVID-19. CDR3s include the opening cysteine and the closing phenylalanine or tryptophan. D genes are given only for firm matches. Rows may omit the clone size; those that give it use once, few, many or a size class.

D gene: TRBD2
clone size: NA
J gene: TRBJ2-1
V gene: TRBV3-1/TRBV3-2
CDR3 protein: CASSPARGGRTFLNEQFF
CDR3 DNA: TGTGCCAGCAGCCCCGCCCGGGGGGGGAGGACATTTTTAAATGAGCAGTTCTTC

D gene: NA
clone size: NA
J gene: TRBJ2-1
V gene: TRBV18
CDR3 protein: CASSPITYNEQFF
CDR3 DNA: TGTGCCAGCTCACCAATTACCTACAATGAGCAGTTCTTC

D gene: TRBD2
clone size: once
J gene: TRBJ2-7
V gene: TRBV5-1
CDR3 protein: CASSRDYSYEQYF
CDR3 DNA: TGCGCCAGCAGTCGGGACTACTCCTACGAGCAGTACTTC

D gene: TRBD1
clone size: NA
J gene: TRBJ1-2
V gene: TRBV30
CDR3 protein: CAWSFPGTDRVGYTF
CDR3 DNA: TGTGCCTGGAGTTTCCCAGGGACAGACCGGGTAGGCTACACCTTC

D gene: NA
clone size: NA
J gene: TRBJ2-3
V gene: TRBV4-1
CDR3 protein: CASSQEMKSGFGADTQYF
CDR3 DNA: TGCGCCAGCAGCCAAGAGATGAAATCGGGTTTCGGGGCAGATACGCAGTATTTT

D gene: TRBD2
clone size: NA
J gene: TRBJ2-1
V gene: TRBV10-1
CDR3 protein: CASSGGLAGNSYNEQFF
CDR3 DNA: TGCGCCAGCAGTGGGGGACTAGCGGGAAACTCCTACAATGAGCAGTTCTTC

D gene: NA
clone size: few
J gene: TRBJ1-5
V gene: TRBV7-2
CDR3 protein: CASSFPGIGQPQHF
CDR3 DNA: TGTGCCAGCAGCTTCCCAGGGATCGGACAGCCCCAGCATTTT

D gene: NA
clone size: NA
J gene: TRBJ2-3
V gene: TRBV7-9
CDR3 protein: CASSLEGLARADTQYF
CDR3 DNA: TGTGCCAGCAGCTTAGAAGGGCTAGCGAGGGCAGATACGCAGTATTTT

D gene: TRBD2
clone size: NA
J gene: TRBJ2-1
V gene: TRBV7-6
CDR3 protein: CASSPPTAGGRGNEQFF
CDR3 DNA: TGTGCCAGCAGCCCCCCGACGGCTGGCGGGAGGGGCAATGAGCAGTTCTTC

D gene: NA
clone size: once
J gene: TRBJ1-5
V gene: TRBV5-1
CDR3 protein: CASSLGGALFEDQPQHF
CDR3 DNA: TGCGCCAGCAGCTTGGGGGGAGCCCTGTTCGAGGACCAGCCCCAGCATTTT

D gene: TRBD1
clone size: NA
J gene: TRBJ1-1
V gene: TRBV28
CDR3 protein: CASSPYLRTGPAFF
CDR3 DNA: TGTGCCAGCAGTCCCTATTTGAGGACAGGGCCAGCTTTCTTT

D gene: TRBD1
clone size: NA
J gene: TRBJ1-2
V gene: TRBV6-1
CDR3 protein: CASSETGEAGYTF
CDR3 DNA: TGTGCCAGCAGTGAAACAGGGGAGGCTGGCTACACCTTC

D gene: TRBD1
clone size: NA
J gene: TRBJ2-7
V gene: TRBV6-5
CDR3 protein: CASSRDRTYEQYF
CDR3 DNA: TGTGCCAGCAGTCGGGACAGAACCTACGAGCAGTACTTC

D gene: NA
clone size: NA
J gene: TRBJ2-2
V gene: TRBV6-6
CDR3 protein: CASRHPLAGELFF
CDR3 DNA: TGTGCCAGCAGGCACCCACTAGCAGGGGAGCTGTTTTTT

D gene: NA
clone size: NA
J gene: TRBJ2-7
V gene: TRBV27
CDR3 protein: CASSLRGFTYEQYF
CDR3 DNA: TGTGCCAGCAGCCTCCGGGGATTCACCTACGAGCAGTACTTC

D gene: NA
clone size: once
J gene: TRBJ2-5
V gene: TRBV9
CDR3 protein: CASAPHVGVSQETQYF
CDR3 DNA: TGTGCCAGCGCCCCCCACGTCGGAGTCTCTCAAGAGACCCAGTACTTC

D gene: NA
clone size: NA
J gene: TRBJ2-1
V gene: TRBV19
CDR3 protein: CASSMVGVGNEQFF
CDR3 DNA: TGTGCCAGTAGTATGGTGGGAGTAGGTAATGAGCAGTTCTTC

D gene: TRBD1
clone size: NA
J gene: TRBJ2-7
V gene: TRBV27
CDR3 protein: CASKNRDRTYEQYF
CDR3 DNA: TGTGCCAGCAAAAACCGGGACAGGACCTACGAGCAGTACTTC

D gene: TRBD1
clone size: NA
J gene: TRBJ2-1
V gene: TRBV5-4
CDR3 protein: CASSAGTAVYNEQFF
CDR3 DNA: TGTGCCAGCAGCGCTGGGACAGCCGTCTACAATGAGCAGTTCTTC

D gene: TRBD1
clone size: NA
J gene: TRBJ1-2
V gene: TRBV6-6
CDR3 protein: CASSYSGQAGYTF
CDR3 DNA: TGTGCCAGCAGTTACTCGGGACAGGCTGGCTACACCTTC

D gene: TRBD2
clone size: once
J gene: TRBJ2-7
V gene: TRBV19
CDR3 protein: CASSLGLAGTYEQYF
CDR3 DNA: TGTGCCAGTAGCCTAGGACTAGCTGGTACCTACGAGCAGTACTTC

D gene: TRBD2
clone size: NA
J gene: TRBJ2-7
V gene: TRBV5-1
CDR3 protein: CASSRFEREGSEQYF
CDR3 DNA: TGCGCCAGCAGCCGATTCGAGCGGGAGGGAAGCGAGCAGTACTTC

D gene: NA
clone size: NA
J gene: TRBJ1-2
V gene: TRBV6-1
CDR3 protein: CASSEWPGWDYGYTF
CDR3 DNA: TGTGCCAGCAGTGAATGGCCAGGGTGGGACTATGGCTACACCTTC

D gene: NA
clone size: NA
J gene: TRBJ2-4
V gene: TRBV6-5
CDR3 protein: CASSEGEKNIQYF
CDR3 DNA: TGTGCCAGCAGCGAGGGAGAGAAAAACATTCAGTACTTC

D gene: NA
clone size: NA
J gene: TRBJ1-1
V gene: TRBV11-1
CDR3 protein: CASSRGASMNTEAFF
CDR3 DNA: TGTGCCAGCAGCCGAGGAGCCAGTATGAACACTGAAGCTTTCTTT

D gene: TRBD2
clone size: NA
J gene: TRBJ2-4
V gene: TRBV29-1
CDR3 protein: CSVELAGEANIQYF
CDR3 DNA: TGCAGCGTCGAACTAGCGGGAGAGGCAAACATTCAGTACTTC

D gene: NA
clone size: NA
J gene: TRBJ2-2
V gene: TRBV5-1
CDR3 protein: CASSLGGRAGELFF
CDR3 DNA: TGCGCCAGCAGCTTGGGGGGCCGAGCCGGGGAGCTGTTTTTT

D gene: NA
clone size: few
J gene: TRBJ2-7
V gene: TRBV28
CDR3 protein: CASSPPRAGTHSYEQYF
CDR3 DNA: TGTGCCAGCAGCCCCCCCCGGGCGGGCACTCACTCCTACGAGCAGTACTTC

D gene: TRBD1
clone size: NA
J gene: TRBJ1-4
V gene: TRBV6-1
CDR3 protein: CASSGSTGGGGEKLFF
CDR3 DNA: TGTGCCAGCAGTGGCTCGACAGGGGGTGGTGGAGAAAAACTGTTTTTT

D gene: NA
clone size: NA
J gene: TRBJ2-7
V gene: TRBV29-1
CDR3 protein: CSVGLSGGYEQYF
CDR3 DNA: TGCAGCGTTGGGTTGAGCGGAGGGTACGAGCAGTACTTC

D gene: TRBD1
clone size: NA
J gene: TRBJ1-6
V gene: TRBV2
CDR3 protein: CASATGGQFSPLHF
CDR3 DNA: TGTGCCAGCGCGACAGGGGGCCAATTCTCACCCCTCCACTTT

D gene: TRBD1
clone size: NA
J gene: TRBJ1-1
V gene: TRBV3-1/TRBV3-2
CDR3 protein: CASSQGAGTGGLFF
CDR3 DNA: TGTGCCAGCAGCCAAGGCGCTGGGACAGGGGGGTTATTCTTT

D gene: NA
clone size: NA
J gene: TRBJ1-5
V gene: TRBV9
CDR3 protein: CASSGWGGGRNNQPQHF
CDR3 DNA: TGTGCCAGCAGCGGGTGGGGAGGAGGGAGGAACAATCAGCCCCAGCATTTT

D gene: TRBD1
clone size: NA
J gene: TRBJ1-2
V gene: TRBV18
CDR3 protein: CASSQGGQGAYGYTF
CDR3 DNA: TGTGCCAGCTCACAGGGAGGACAGGGGGCATATGGCTACACCTTC

D gene: TRBD2
clone size: NA
J gene: TRBJ2-1
V gene: TRBV9
CDR3 protein: CASSSSGRALDEQFF
CDR3 DNA: TGTGCCAGCAGCTCCAGCGGGAGGGCCCTAGATGAGCAGTTCTTC

D gene: NA
clone size: NA
J gene: TRBJ2-3
V gene: TRBV9
CDR3 protein: CASSVISTDTQYF
CDR3 DNA: TGTGCCAGCAGCGTCATTAGCACAGATACGCAGTATTTT